This entry lists 19 T cell receptor beta chains sequenced from one sample in a study of cytomegalovirus exposure and HLA in healthy donors. Researchers ran the PCR with 60 Vbeta and 13 Jbeta primers. Sequencing was performed with immunoSEQ multiplex PCR; in TCRdb, only in-frame clones are kept and a portion is missing. The sample table includes approximately 50,000 clones. Specimen: PBMCs. These receptors all come from a female donor in good health and CMV-seronegative.

The chain has TRBV4-1 and TRBJ1-1; the match to TRBD1 covers 8 bases. The CDR3 sequence is 15 residues long. The germline V gene encodes CDR1 MGHRA and CDR2 YSYEKL. Trimming removed 3 bases from V and 1 base from J; junction bases left unmatched: 4. The CDR3 DNA reads TGCGCCAGCAGCCAGGACAGGGCTGGGAACACTGAAGCTTTCTTT. It codes for CASSQDRAGNTEAFF.

This rearrangement joins TRBV4-2 to TRBJ1-4, with 10 bases aligning to TRBD1. J was trimmed by 13 bases and V by 4 bases; bases with no gene match: 6. Germline assignment: CDR1 LGHNA and CDR2 YNFKEQ. This CDR3 region has 13 residues. CDR3 amino acids: CASSLGTGERLFF. CDR3 bases: TGTGCCAGCAGCCTTGGGACAGGGGAACGACTGTTTTTT.

The chain joins TRBV4-3 to TRBJ2-7; D is perhaps TRBD1 (5 bases). Per the germline V gene, CDR1 is LGHNA and CDR2 is YSLEER. The CDR3 runs 14 residues. The ends were cut back, 0 bases at V and 6 bases at J, with 12 bases in the middle. CDR3 nucleotide sequence: TGCGCCAGCAGCCAAGAATACAGGCTGCGCGAGCAGTACTTC. Translation gives CASSQEYRLREQYF.

The rearrangement links TRBV6-5 to TRBJ2-7; tentative D call: TRBD1 (6 bases). This CDR3 has 14 amino acids. Germline values: CDR1 MNHEY, CDR2 SVGAGI. V lost 1 base to trimming and J lost 2 bases, with 9 bases between them. The CDR3 protein is CASSYFYRAYEQYF. CDR3 DNA sequence: TGTGCCAGCAGTTACTTTTACAGGGCCTACGAGCAGTACTTC.

The rearrangement links TRBV30 to TRBJ2-1; 9 bases map to TRBD1. CDR1 is GTSNPN, CDR2 SVGIG, per germline (reference sequence). The CDR3 sequence is 15 residues long. The ends lost 3 bases at V and 3 bases at J; junction bases unmatched: 6. CDR3 sequence: CAWSPGTGHYNEQFF. CDR3 sequence (DNA): TGTGCCTGGAGCCCCGGGACAGGGCACTACAATGAGCAGTTCTTC.

The V and J genes are TRBV4-2 and TRBJ1-1; D gene unclear. This CDR3 contains 14 residues. The germline gives CDR1 LGHNA, CDR2 YNFKEQ. V was shortened by 1 base and J by 8 bases, with 14 bases between the two germline ends. DNA for the CDR3: TGTGCCAGCAGCCAAGGGACGGAGGGTAAGGAAGCTTTCTTT. Translation: CASSQGTEGKEAFF.

The CDR3 loop reads CASSVLEGSVDEQFF. Here the CDR3 DNA reads TGTGCCAGCAGCGTTCTGGAGGGGAGTGTCGATGAGCAGTTCTTC. The chain couples TRBV9 to TRBJ2-1; D is perhaps TRBD2 (6 bases). Looked up from germline, CDR1 is SGDLS and CDR2 is YYNGEE. V was trimmed by 2 bases and J by 8 bases, leaving 17 bases between them. The CDR3 totals 15 residues.

The chain employs TRBV30 and TRBJ2-1; 12 bases agree with TRBD2. V shed 5 bases, J shed 10 bases, and the junction held 9 bases outside the gene matches. Germline CDR1 GTSNPN, CDR2 SVGIG (reference sequence). The CDR3 spans 14 residues. DNA of the CDR3: TGTGCCTGGTCTTTTGGACTAGCGGGAATGGAGCAGTTCTTC. Its translation is CAWSFGLAGMEQFF.

The rearrangement joins TRBV6-4 to TRBJ2-1; perhaps TRBD1 as D (5 bases). The CDR3 consists of 14 residues. Germline V CDR1 and CDR2: MRHNA, SNTAGT. Trimming shortened V by 5 bases and J by 0 bases, and 8 bases separated the two germline ends. CDR3: CASSRQGSYNEQFF. For the CDR3, the DNA is TGTGCCAGCAGTCGCCAGGGCTCCTACAATGAGCAGTTCTTC.

The chain has TRBV9 and TRBJ2-7; TRBD1 is a possible D gene (5 bases). The CDR3 loop spans 13 amino acids. Germline CDR1 SGDLS, CDR2 YYNGEE. Between the trimmed V and J ends, which lost 2 bases and 5 bases, there was a span of 11 bases. In nucleotides, the CDR3 is TGTGCCAGCAGCGTGGGGCCAGCGAACGAGCAGTACTTC. It translates to CASSVGPANEQYF.

In the case of this clone: Its ends do not fully match the called genes, so a read error is possible. The CDR3 DNA is TGTGCCAGCAGTATATCCGGGACTTGGGGTGAAAAACTGTTTTTT. It specifies CASSISGTWGEKLFF. V and J are TRBV27 and TRBJ1-4; maybe TRBD1 (5 bases). Germline V gene lookup returns CDR1 MNHEY and CDR2 SMNVEV (reference sequence). This CDR3 region has 15 residues.

A word on this clone: One junction end disagrees with the germline gene, perhaps due to a read error. This chain joins TRBV28 and TRBJ1-1; D uncertain. The germline V gene has CDR1 MDHEN and CDR2 SYDVKM. The CDR3 is 12 amino acids. CDR3 protein: CASSLLGGSPNF. The CDR3 DNA is TGTGCCAGCAGTTTACTTGGTGGCAGTCCAAATTTT.

This chain connects TRBV30 to TRBJ2-5, with 9 bases identical to TRBD2. The CDR3 has 14 amino acids. The germline V gene encodes CDR1 GTSNPN and CDR2 SVGIG (reference sequence). V dropped 3 bases and J dropped 5; count of bases not matched to a gene: 7. CDR3 sequence reads: CAWREAGGGETQYF. Here the CDR3 DNA reads TGTGCCTGGAGGGAAGCGGGGGGCGGGGAGACCCAGTACTTC.

The gene calls are TRBV7-6 and TRBJ1-5; no reliable D call. With 1 base removed from V and 3 bases from J, the gap between germline ends came to 10 bases. The length of the CDR3 is 15 residues. In germline, CDR1 is SGHVS, CDR2 FNYEAQ. In DNA form, the CDR3 reads TGTGCCAGCAGCTTAGGCGGGCAGACCAATCAGCCCCAGCATTTT. Its translation: CASSLGGQTNQPQHF.

The gene calls are TRBV6-1 and TRBJ1-1, with D unresolved. Trimming took 4 bases from V and 0 from J, leaving 6 bases between them. The CDR3 contains 13 residues. CDR1 and CDR2 (germline): MNHNS, SASEGT. CDR3 sequence reads: CASSAQLNTEAFF. The DNA of the CDR3 is TGTGCCAGCAGTGCACAACTGAACACTGAAGCTTTCTTT.

This rearrangement joins TRBV4-3 to TRBJ2-7; D gene unclear. The CDR3 runs to 15 residues. Germline V lookup: CDR1 LGHNA, CDR2 YSLEER. V was clipped by 4 bases and J by 0 bases, with 13 bases between them. The CDR3 sequence: CASSLNLGSSYEQYF. The CDR3 DNA reads TGCGCCAGCAGCCTAAACCTTGGCAGCTCCTACGAGCAGTACTTC.

V and J are TRBV6-6 and TRBJ2-2; D unclear. The V and J ends lost 5 bases and 7 bases respectively, with 17 bases between them. Germline assignment: CDR1 MNHNY and CDR2 SVGAGI (reference sequence). This CDR3 contains 15 residues. DNA for the CDR3: TGTGCCAGCAGTCTTAGACTCGGGTCACTCGGGGAGCTGTTTTTT. Translation gives CASSLRLGSLGELFF.

As regards this clone: This CDR3 is also generated by other DNA sequences in the sample. The chain combines TRBV6-1 with TRBJ1-2, with TRBD1 identical over 10 bases. J was trimmed by 7 bases and V by 4 bases; bases with no gene match: 3. CDR1 is MNHNS, CDR2 SASEGT, per germline. CDR3 length equals 13 residues. CDR3 coding DNA: TGTGCCAGCAGTGCCGGGACAGGGGTTGGCTACACCTTC. Translated: CASSAGTGVGYTF.

V usage is TRBV9 and J usage is TRBJ2-1, with a weak D call TRBD2 (5 bases). The length of the CDR3 is 15 residues. CDR1 and CDR2 (germline): SGDLS, YYNGEE. The V and J ends lost 0 bases and 1 base respectively, with 8 bases between them. The CDR3 sequence: CASSVDGMSYNEQFF. The CDR3 DNA reads as TGTGCCAGCAGCGTAGACGGGATGTCCTACAATGAGCAGTTCTTC.